This T cell receptor beta chain comes out of a study of blood T cells in healthy people across ages. A second PCR, run for about 7 to 12 cycles, used a sample-barcoded 5' primer plus a J-beta primer mix. TCRdb recomputed calls from the 5' RACE reads with MiXCR, one row per CDR3 protein. Found here are about 770,000 distinct CDR3 sequences, under 55% of them singletons; the top ten hold 15% to 25%. Extracted total RNA amounted to at least 5.5 micrograms for each sample. Regarding the study as a whole: Observed TCR beta diversity showed a strong correlation with the percentage of naive T cells as measured by flow cytometry.

V shed 0 bases and J shed 9 bases, with 7 bases lying between them. CDR1 SGDLS and CDR2 YYNGEE come from the germline V gene. The CDR3 totals 12 residues. This clonotype showed up just a few times. Its cognate antigen is unknown. The chain employs TRBV9 and TRBJ2-1, with D unresolved. This TCR came from a man aged 55 to 70 in good health. The sample consisted of blood. The CDR3 is CASSVGGTEQFF. The CDR3 DNA reads as TGTGCCAGCAGCGTAGGAGGTACTGAGCAGTTCTTC.